This T cell receptor beta chain was captured in a study of T-cell reconstitution after alpha-beta-depleted transplantation in children. Study results and caveats: At one year after transplant, newly produced T cells mostly accounted for T-cell counts and diversity. It was reported that alpha-beta T cells came from several hundred expanded graft clones (about two months after transplant). Surviving recipient T cells and thymic progenitors produced the high day-60 TCRbeta diversity seen in some patients.

CDR3 length: 18 amino acids. Germline CDR1 SGHRS, CDR2 YFSETQ. V shed 3 bases and J 0 bases; nucleotides not matched to a gene: 13. Construction of the TCRbeta library involved unique molecular identifiers. Each CDR3 protein is one row after TCRdb ran MiXCR on the PCR reads. Of approximately 980,000 distinct CDR3 sequences listed, around 30% are singletons. Comments on this clonotype: Its antigen is unidentified.

Sequencing was performed on PBMCs, mostly from graft donor cells, taken 360 days after TCRalphabeta/CD19-depleted stem cell transplant. This chain connects TRBV5-1 to TRBJ2-7, with TRBD1 identical over 9 bases. The sequence derives from a boy under three years old who had a stem cell transplant for SCID, so the T cells may come from the graft donor. This CDR3 is CASSSGPPGQGFSYEQYF. In DNA form, the CDR3 reads TGCGCCAGCAGCTCCGGACCACCGGGACAGGGTTTCTCCTACGAGCAGTACTTC.